The rows below give T cell receptor beta chains drawn from one sample of a study of response to subunit inactivated influenza vaccine. TCRdb fed the RT-PCR reads into MiXCR, producing one record per CDR3 protein. In the table there are roughly 550,000 distinct CDR3 sequences, approximately 24% of which are singletons. This same sample was also taken into another study, of T cells expressing NK-cell markers.

The sequenced sample was CD4+ T cells sorted from PBMCs, obtained approximately 12 days after vaccination. The receptors were sampled from a man aged 45 to 65 who received an inactivated influenza vaccine. Each CDR3 is given with its conserved first and last residue. D genes are given only for firm matches. For some rows the clone size is stated as once, few or many, or as a class when expanded; others skip it.

size: many; V: TRBV6-1; D: .; J: TRBJ1-2; CDR3: CATLGAPSKGYGYTF; DNA: TGTGCCACCCTGGGAGCTCCTTCGAAAGGGTATGGCTACACCTTC
size: few; V: TRBV4-1; D: TRBD1; J: TRBJ1-2; CDR3: CASSQDTGGRVYGYTF; DNA: TGCGCCAGCAGCCAAGATACAGGGGGCAGGGTCTATGGCTACACCTTC
size: .; V: TRBV4-3; D: .; J: TRBJ2-2; CDR3: CASSQESNTGELFF; DNA: TGCGCCAGCAGCCAGGAATCGAACACCGGGGAGCTGTTTTTT
size: few; V: TRBV7-7; D: .; J: TRBJ2-5; CDR3: CASSDLQRRETQYF; DNA: TGTGCTAGCAGCGATCTTCAAAGGAGAGAGACCCAGTACTTC
size: .; V: TRBV6-2/TRBV6-3; D: .; J: TRBJ2-5; CDR3: CASSYFGQTQYF; DNA: TGTGCCAGCAGTTACTTTGGACAGACCCAGTACTTC
size: .; V: TRBV10-3; D: .; J: TRBJ1-1; CDR3: CASRTQGRDLRAEAFF; DNA: TGTGCCAGCCGAACACAGGGTAGGGATTTAAGGGCTGAAGCTTTCTTT
size: .; V: TRBV6-2/TRBV6-3; D: .; J: TRBJ1-5; CDR3: CASRQGRKQPQHF; DNA: TGTGCCAGCAGACAGGGCCGCAAGCAGCCCCAGCATTTT
size: few; V: TRBV7-9; D: TRBD1; J: TRBJ1-2; CDR3: CASSRLRGQGNYGYTF; DNA: TGTGCCAGCAGCCGACTACGGGGACAGGGGAACTATGGCTACACCTTC
size: few; V: TRBV4-2; D: TRBD2; J: TRBJ2-2; CDR3: CASSQVAGLNTGELFF; DNA: TGTGCCAGCAGCCAAGTAGCGGGACTCAACACCGGGGAGCTGTTTTTT
size: .; V: TRBV10-3; D: .; J: TRBJ2-1; CDR3: CAISDGGYEQFF; DNA: TGTGCCATCAGTGATGGAGGGTATGAGCAGTTCTTC
size: .; V: TRBV14; D: TRBD2; J: TRBJ2-2; CDR3: CASSPTRGSGRRTGELFF; DNA: TGTGCCAGCAGCCCCACGAGGGGTAGCGGGAGGAGAACCGGGGAGCTGTTTTTT
size: .; V: TRBV10-2; D: TRBD2; J: TRBJ2-2; CDR3: CASREVAGTKRNTGELFF; DNA: TGCGCCAGCAGGGAGGTAGCGGGGACCAAAAGGAACACCGGGGAGCTGTTTTTT
size: few; V: TRBV4-3; D: .; J: TRBJ2-1; CDR3: CASSQSGEGYNEQFF; DNA: TGCGCCAGCAGCCAATCCGGGGAAGGGTACAATGAGCAGTTCTTC
size: many; V: TRBV5-5; D: .; J: TRBJ1-3; CDR3: CASSLAGAGNTIYF; DNA: TGTGCCAGCAGCTTGGCTGGGGCTGGAAACACCATATATTTT
size: .; V: TRBV4-2; D: TRBD2; J: TRBJ2-7; CDR3: CASSRGTSGAPSYEQYF; DNA: TGTGCCAGCAGCCGAGGGACTAGCGGGGCACCTTCCTACGAGCAGTACTTC
size: few; V: TRBV12-3/TRBV12-4; D: .; J: TRBJ2-5; CDR3: CASSFQESGTQYF; DNA: TGTGCCAGCAGTTTTCAGGAGAGTGGGACCCAGTACTTC
size: .; V: TRBV20-1; D: .; J: TRBJ1-1; CDR3: CSARTGGGHGEAFF; DNA: TGCAGTGCACGCACGGGAGGAGGGCATGGAGAAGCTTTCTTT
size: .; V: TRBV29-1; D: TRBD2; J: TRBJ2-1; CDR3: CSVGGGLAAYNEQFF; DNA: TGCAGCGTAGGAGGCGGACTAGCAGCGTACAATGAGCAGTTCTTC
size: .; V: TRBV5-1; D: .; J: TRBJ1-1; CDR3: CASSPDRMNTEAFF; DNA: TGCGCCAGCAGCCCGGACAGAATGAACACTGAAGCTTTCTTT
size: many; V: TRBV12-3/TRBV12-4; D: .; J: TRBJ2-6; CDR3: CASTTYGRGTSGANVLTF; DNA: TGTGCCAGCACCACGTACGGTAGGGGAACCTCTGGGGCCAACGTCCTGACTTTC
size: few; V: TRBV18; D: .; J: TRBJ2-6; CDR3: CASSPATSGANVLTF; DNA: TGTGCCAGCTCACCAGCCACCTCTGGGGCCAACGTCCTGACTTTC
size: .; V: TRBV7-2; D: .; J: TRBJ2-2; CDR3: CASSLGGGATGELFF; DNA: TGTGCCAGCAGCCTAGGAGGGGGCGCAACCGGGGAGCTGTTTTTT
size: few; V: TRBV10-3; D: .; J: TRBJ1-1; CDR3: CAISGSTEAFF; DNA: TGTGCCATCAGTGGGTCCACTGAAGCTTTCTTT
size: few; V: TRBV20-1; D: TRBD2; J: TRBJ2-1; CDR3: CSARGTSGGVSYNEQFF; DNA: TGCAGTGCTAGGGGAACTAGCGGGGGTGTCTCCTACAATGAGCAGTTCTTC
size: .; V: TRBV6-5; D: .; J: TRBJ2-1; CDR3: CASSSIVARGSYNEQFF; DNA: TGTGCCAGCAGTTCCATCGTAGCGCGGGGATCCTACAATGAGCAGTTCTTC
size: .; V: TRBV20-1; D: .; J: TRBJ1-4; CDR3: CSASHRANEKLFF; DNA: TGCAGTGCTAGCCACAGGGCTAATGAAAAACTGTTTTTT
size: few; V: TRBV6-2/TRBV6-3; D: TRBD2; J: TRBJ2-7; CDR3: CASRPGLAERYEQYF; DNA: TGTGCCAGCAGACCTGGACTAGCGGAGCGTTACGAGCAGTACTTC
size: .; V: TRBV7-2; D: .; J: TRBJ1-1; CDR3: CASSRDRRGEAFF; DNA: TGTGCCAGCAGCCGCGACAGACGGGGTGAAGCTTTCTTT
size: .; V: TRBV12-3/TRBV12-4; D: .; J: TRBJ2-7; CDR3: CASTGPSLWEQYF; DNA: TGTGCCAGCACAGGGCCCTCCCTATGGGAGCAGTACTTC
size: few; V: TRBV20-1; D: TRBD1; J: TRBJ1-5; CDR3: CSATRQGASQPQHF; DNA: TGCAGTGCTACTAGACAGGGGGCCAGTCAGCCCCAGCATTTT
size: .; V: TRBV7-3; D: .; J: TRBJ2-3; CDR3: CASSLIGSDTQYF; DNA: TGTGCCAGCAGCTTAATAGGCTCAGATACGCAGTATTTT
size: .; V: TRBV24-1; D: .; J: TRBJ2-7; CDR3: CATGGDGYEQYF; DNA: TGTGCCACCGGAGGGGACGGCTACGAGCAGTACTTC
size: .; V: TRBV29-1; D: .; J: TRBJ2-4; CDR3: CSAKTVAKNIQYF; DNA: TGCAGCGCCAAGACAGTAGCCAAAAACATTCAGTACTTC
size: .; V: TRBV5-1; D: .; J: TRBJ2-3; CDR3: CASREVGDTQYF; DNA: TGCGCCAGCAGAGAGGTGGGAGATACGCAGTATTTT
size: few; V: TRBV7-7; D: .; J: TRBJ2-2; CDR3: CASSFILNANTGELFF; DNA: TGTGCTAGCAGCTTTATTCTAAACGCGAACACCGGGGAGCTGTTTTTT
size: few; V: TRBV12-3/TRBV12-4; D: .; J: TRBJ2-1; CDR3: CASSLRGWGDEQFF; DNA: TGTGCCAGCAGTTTAAGGGGGTGGGGCGATGAGCAGTTCTTC
size: .; V: TRBV20-1; D: .; J: TRBJ2-1; CDR3: CSAMWTNNEQFF; DNA: TGCAGTGCTATGTGGACTAACAATGAGCAGTTCTTC
size: many; V: TRBV4-3; D: .; J: TRBJ2-3; CDR3: CASSQEFDTTDTQYF; DNA: TGCGCCAGCAGCCAAGAATTTGACACCACAGATACGCAGTATTTT
size: few; V: TRBV28; D: .; J: TRBJ2-5; CDR3: CASSLISSPHQGETQYF; DNA: TGTGCCAGCAGTTTGATTTCCTCGCCCCACCAAGGAGAGACCCAGTACTTC
size: few; V: TRBV19; D: TRBD2; J: TRBJ2-1; CDR3: CASSAGTSRIDEQFF; DNA: TGTGCCAGTAGTGCCGGGACTAGCAGGATCGATGAGCAGTTCTTC
size: .; V: TRBV20-1; D: TRBD2; J: TRBJ2-5; CDR3: CSALRLAGRRETQYF; DNA: TGCAGTGCCCTTCGACTAGCGGGACGAAGAGAGACCCAGTACTTC
size: .; V: TRBV20-1; D: .; J: TRBJ2-1; CDR3: CSASGFGASNEQFF; DNA: TGCAGTGCTAGCGGTTTCGGGGCGAGTAATGAGCAGTTCTTC